This T cell receptor (beta chain) was found in a study of T cells after yellow fever vaccination. General study findings and limits: Most clones from primary vaccination were detected again post-booster (96% CD4, 88% CD8).

At least ten counts were recorded for this clonotype. Its specificity is unknown. TCRdb reprocessed the 5' RACE reads with MiXCR, giving one entry per CDR3 protein. The sample has about 220,000 distinct CDR3 sequences; approximately 3.2% are singletons. The CDR3 contains 11 residues. The germline V gene encodes CDR1 SGHVS and CDR2 FQNEAQ. V was trimmed by 5 bases and J by 8 bases, leaving 9 bases between them. The source of this sequence is a man aged 18 to 30 who received the YFV17D yellow fever vaccine. The sequencing here drew on CD4+ T cells sorted from PBMCs, taken 10 days after the yellow fever booster vaccination. The chain has TRBV7-8 and TRBJ2-5; D gene unclear. The CDR3: CASSTPGTQYF. The CDR3 region has the DNA TGTGCCAGCAGCACCCCGGGTACCCAGTACTTC.